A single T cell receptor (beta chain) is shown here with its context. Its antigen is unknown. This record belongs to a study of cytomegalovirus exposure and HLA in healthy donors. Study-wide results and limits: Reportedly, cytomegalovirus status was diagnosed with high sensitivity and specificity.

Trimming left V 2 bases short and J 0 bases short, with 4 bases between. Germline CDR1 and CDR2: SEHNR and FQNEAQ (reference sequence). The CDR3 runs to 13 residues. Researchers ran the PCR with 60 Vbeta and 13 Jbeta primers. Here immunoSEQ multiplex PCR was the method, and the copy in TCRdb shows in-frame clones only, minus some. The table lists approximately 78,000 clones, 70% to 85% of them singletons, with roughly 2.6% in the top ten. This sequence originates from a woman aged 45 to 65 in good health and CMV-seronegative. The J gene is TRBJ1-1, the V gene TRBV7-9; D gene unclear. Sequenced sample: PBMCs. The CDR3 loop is CASSLPLNTEAFF. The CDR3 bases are TGTGCCAGCAGCTTACCCTTGAACACTGAAGCTTTCTTT.